Presented here are 13 T cell receptor beta chains from one specimen sequenced in a study of read filtering for tumor transcriptome and immune sequencing. The library was built from 400 ng RNA with molecular barcoded adaptors for alpha/delta and beta/gamma chains. TCRdb called the reads again in MiXCR, with one record for every CDR3 protein. The sample carries about 27,000 distinct CDR3 sequences, about an eighth recorded once. Source material: a population of CD138-negative cells sorted from bone marrow. The receptors were gathered from a donor aged 40 or older with multiple myeloma.

This clonotype was picked up many times. This sequence joins TRBV27 and TRBJ2-7; D is unclear. V gave up 5 bases and J gave up 7 bases, with 12 bases separating them. The CDR3 covers 12 residues. CDR1 MNHEY and CDR2 SMNVEV come from the germline V gene (reference sequence). CDR3 loop: CASSRTRLEQYF. DNA for the CDR3: TGTGCCAGCAGTCGTACTCGACTTGAGCAGTACTTC.

This clonotype was detected ten times or more. The chain joins TRBV28 to TRBJ2-5; no reliable D call. From germline, CDR1 is MDHEN and CDR2 SYDVKM. V lost 5 bases to trimming and J lost 2 bases, with 0 bases between them. This CDR3 contains 10 residues. CDR3 nucleotides: TGTGCCAGCAGTCAAGAGACCCAGTACTTC. It specifies CASSQETQYF.

This clonotype was observed at least ten times. V is TRBV11-2 and J is TRBJ1-1; D is unclear. Germline CDR1 SGHAT, CDR2 FQNNGV. This CDR3 comprises 15 residues. V lost 1 base and J lost 1, with 10 bases in between. The CDR3 loop reads CASSLGSVPNTEAFF. The CDR3 DNA is TGTGCCAGCAGCTTAGGATCGGTCCCGAACACTGAAGCTTTCTTT.

This clonotype was observed at least ten times. The chain joins TRBV5-1 to TRBJ2-5, with 10 nucleotides matching TRBD1. This CDR3 is built from 15 residues. The V segment lost 4 bases and the J segment 4 bases; nucleotides outside the gene matches: 7. From germline, CDR1 is SGHRS and CDR2 YFSETQ. The CDR3 here is CASSLLRDRGETQYF. In DNA, the CDR3 is TGCGCCAGCAGCCTCCTCCGGGACAGGGGAGAGACCCAGTACTTC.

This clonotype has a count of ten or more. The V and J genes are TRBV10-3 and TRBJ1-5, with D hard to call. This CDR3 comprises 16 residues. Germline CDR1 ENHRY, CDR2 SYGVKD. Trimming removed 3 bases at V and 0 bases at J, with 12 bases between. The CDR3 DNA reads TGTGCCATCAGTGACTCGGGGTCTTATAGCAATCAGCCCCAGCATTTT. Its protein product is CAISDSGSYSNQPQHF.

This clonotype was recorded at least ten times. The chain employs TRBV20-1 and TRBJ2-1, with 8 bases aligning to TRBD2. This CDR3 is built from 16 residues. Per the germline V gene, CDR1 is DFQATT and CDR2 is SNEGSKA (reference sequence). DNA for the CDR3: TGCAGGCCTGGGAGGGAACCGGGACTAGGATACAATGAGCAGTTCTTC. Its translation is CRPGREPGLGYNEQFF.

The sample holds a few counts of this clonotype. A much larger clone is a single base away; this may be a read error. The chain is built from TRBV5-4 and TRBJ2-1, with 8 bases fitting TRBD1. CDR3 length: 14 residues. CDR1 and CDR2 from the germline V gene are SGHNT and YYREEE (reference sequence). DNA of the CDR3: TGTGCCAGCAGCGGGGACAGGTACGGGGGTGAGCAGCTCTTC. Amino acid sequence: CASSGDRYGGEQLF.

This clonotype has a count of ten or more. The chain joins TRBV7-9 to TRBJ2-1; D might be TRBD2 (5 bases). CDR1 is SEHNR, CDR2 FQNEAQ, per germline (reference sequence). The CDR3 runs to 15 residues. V was clipped by 5 bases and J by 12 bases, with 23 bases between them. The CDR3 nucleotides are TGTGCCAGCAGCCCCCCGACGGGGTACCTAGAGGGGCAGTTCTTC. Translated: CASSPPTGYLEGQFF.

This clonotype came up a few times. V gene TRBV7-6 combines with J gene TRBJ2-2; D uncertain. Germline V lookup: CDR1 SGHVS, CDR2 FNYEAQ. CDR3 size: 16 residues. Trimming stripped 5 bases from V and 6 bases from J, with 19 bases between. The CDR3 loop reads CASSPARTASAGELFF. The CDR3 region has the DNA TGTGCCAGCAGCCCAGCGCGGACCGCGAGTGCCGGGGAGCTGTTTTTT.

About this clonotype itself: A much larger clonotype is one base distant, so this may be a read error. CDR3 nucleotides: TGTGCCAGCGTCACCCCGGGACAGGCGACCTACGAGCAGTACTTC. Amino acids: CASVTPGQATYEQYF. This chain links TRBV28 with TRBJ2-7, with 8 bases lining up with TRBD1. J was trimmed by 2 bases and V by 8 bases; bases with no gene match: 11. The CDR3 has 15 amino acids. Germline CDR1 MDHEN, CDR2 SYDVKM.

The chain carries TRBV5-6 and TRBJ2-4; D might be TRBD1 (5 bases). V lost 2 bases and J 1 base, leaving 13 bases between the germline ends. Germline V gene data show CDR1 as SGHDT and CDR2 as YYEEEE. The CDR3 is 16 residues long. CDR3 amino acids: CASSFRGAKAKNIQYF. In nucleotides, the CDR3 is TGTGCCAGCAGCTTTCGTGGGGCAAAGGCCAAAAACATTCAGTACTTC.

This clonotype has a count of ten or more. V is TRBV2 and J is TRBJ2-7; D might be TRBD1 (6 bases). Per the germline V gene, CDR1 is SNHLY and CDR2 is FYNNEI. Trimming removed 10 bases at V and 2 bases at J, with 24 bases between. The CDR3 loop spans 16 amino acids. The CDR3, as DNA: TGTGCCACTACGGGGCACAGCACAGGGCTCCCCTACGAGCAGTACTTC. This sequence encodes CATTGHSTGLPYEQYF.

This clonotype was counted many times. V usage is TRBV18 and J usage is TRBJ1-3, with 7 bases that match TRBD1. Germline CDR1 reads KGHSH; CDR2 reads LQKENI. This CDR3 contains 17 residues. Trimming cost V 3 bases and J 0 bases; bases outside gene matches: 8. CDR3 bases: TGTGCCAGCTCACCGAGAACAGGGGTACTCTCTGGAAACACCATATATTTT. Translated: CASSPRTGVLSGNTIYF.